This section outlines one T cell receptor beta chain sequence together with its context. From RNA transcripts, TCR beta CDR3 regions were amplified. The HTBI primer set served for first-round RT-PCR of the TCR CDR3. TCRdb redid the calling of the multiplex PCR reads with MiXCR, one entry per CDR3 protein. The sample lists approximately 590,000 distinct CDR3 sequences, 15% to 18% occurring once. The data were taken from a study of T cells in Graves' hyperthyroidism and ophthalmopathy. A patient was excluded if there was uncontrolled infection, other autoimmune disease, pregnancy or lactation. CDR1 is SGHTA, CDR2 FQGTGA, per germline. This CDR3 contains 17 residues. V was clipped by 1 base and J by 4 bases; unmatched bases: 4.

Input material: blood. The chain carries TRBV7-3 and TRBJ2-2; TRBD2 agrees at 12 bases. The TCR originated in a woman aged 25 to 45 with Graves' hyperthyroidism. The CDR3 nucleotides are TGTGCCAGCAGCTTAAGAGGACTAGCGGGAACCACCGGGGAGCTGTTTTTT. This translates into CASSLRGLAGTTGELFF.